Presented here are 6 T cell receptor beta chains from one specimen sequenced in a study of shared clonotypes between healthy human individuals. Assay used: immunoSEQ multiplex PCR; TCRdb lists only in-frame clones, some missing. The repertoire holds hundreds of thousands of clones, with roughly three quarters as singletons. Sequenced material: PBMCs. The receptors originated from a woman aged 40 to 49 in good health. Some clones in this sample may be carry-over from other donors' samples.

This clone came up once. The chain is built from TRBV19 and TRBJ2-3; 11 bases are shared with TRBD2. Germline lookup yields CDR1 LNHDA and CDR2 SQIVND (reference sequence). Unmatched junction bases numbered 8, after V lost 6 bases and J lost 3 bases. The CDR3 consists of 16 residues. The CDR3 DNA follows: TGTGCCAGTAGGAGTCTCCTAGCGGGAGGAACAGATACGCAGTATTTT. Translation: CASRSLLAGGTDTQYF.

Comments on this clone: Other DNA sequences of this sample code for an identical CDR3. This chain uses TRBV19 with TRBJ1-2; D perhaps matches TRBD1 (5 bases). Trimming took off 2 bases at V and 2 bases at J, with 9 bases between the two ends. This CDR3 comprises 14 residues. Germline V CDR1 and CDR2: LNHDA, SQIVND (reference sequence). CDR3 residues: CASSINGDNYGYTF. DNA of the CDR3: TGTGCCAGTAGTATAAACGGGGACAACTATGGCTACACCTTC.

The CDR3 bases are TGTGCTAGTGGTTTGGTCCCTGGTACGGCCTCCTCGTACAATGAGCAGTTCTTC. Its translation is CASGLVPGTASSYNEQFF. The chain links TRBV12-5 to TRBJ2-1; D gene uncertain. Trimming left V 0 bases short and J 4 bases short, with 19 bases between. CDR1 is LGHNT and CDR2 is FRNRAP in the germline V gene. The length of the CDR3 is 18 residues.

The sample holds a few counts of this clone. The chain employs TRBV5-1 and TRBJ2-7, with 13 bases matching TRBD2. Germline assignment: CDR1 SGHRS and CDR2 YFSETQ. CDR3 size: 15 residues. J was trimmed by 3 bases and V by 4 bases; bases with no gene match: 4. The CDR3 DNA reads TGCGCCAGCAGCGAGGGACTAGCGGGGATCTACGAGCAGTACTTC. Its protein product is CASSEGLAGIYEQYF. The complete variable domain, with remaining parts taken from reference TRBV5-1 and TRBJ2-7, reads KAGVTQTPRYLIKTRGQQVTLSCSPISGHRSVSWYQQTPGQGLQFLFEYFSETQRNKGNFPGRFSGRQFSNSRSEMNVSTLELGDSALYLCASSEGLAGIYEQYFGPGTRLTVT.

The chain is built from TRBV5-4 and TRBJ1-1; 11 bases match TRBD1. Germline V CDR1 and CDR2: SGHNT, YYREEE (reference sequence). CDR3 length: 15 amino acids. Losses at the gene ends were 4 bases for V and 3 bases for J; bases not matched to a gene: 5. The chain's CDR3 is CASSRGGQGDTEAFF. CDR3 DNA sequence: TGTGCCAGCAGCCGCGGGGGACAGGGGGACACTGAAGCTTTCTTT. The variable domain in full, with the rest retrieved from reference TRBV5-4 and TRBJ1-1, is ETGVTQSPTHLIKTRGQQVTLRCSSQSGHNTVSWYQQALGQGPQFIFQYYREEENGRGNFPPRFSGLQFPNYSSELNVNALELDDSALYLCASSRGGQGDTEAFFGQGTRLTVV.

The CDR3 DNA sequence: TGTGCCAGCTCACCTCAGATGAACACTGAAGCTTTCTTT. This sequence encodes CASSPQMNTEAFF. The chain employs TRBV18 and TRBJ1-1; D gene unclear. Per germline, CDR1 KGHSH and CDR2 LQKENI. This CDR3 comprises 13 residues. V was trimmed by 3 bases and J by 0 bases, leaving 5 bases between them. Using reference TRBV18 and TRBJ1-1 for the parts outside the CDR3, the full variable domain is NAGVMQNPRHLVRRRGQEARLRCSPMKGHSHVYWYRQLPEEGLKFMVYLQKENIIDESGMPKERFSAEFPKEGPSILRIQQVVRGDSAAYFCASSPQMNTEAFFGQGTRLTVV.